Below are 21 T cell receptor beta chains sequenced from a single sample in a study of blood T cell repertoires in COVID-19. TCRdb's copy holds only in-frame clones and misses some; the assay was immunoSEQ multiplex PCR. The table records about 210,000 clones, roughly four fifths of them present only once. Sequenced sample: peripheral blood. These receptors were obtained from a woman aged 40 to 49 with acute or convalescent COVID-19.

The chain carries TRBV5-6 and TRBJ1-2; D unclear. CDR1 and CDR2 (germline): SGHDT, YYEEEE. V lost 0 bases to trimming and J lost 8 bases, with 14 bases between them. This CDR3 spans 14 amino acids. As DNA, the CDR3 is TGTGCCAGCAGCTTGGACACAAGACTAGAGGGCTACACCTTC. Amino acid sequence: CASSLDTRLEGYTF.

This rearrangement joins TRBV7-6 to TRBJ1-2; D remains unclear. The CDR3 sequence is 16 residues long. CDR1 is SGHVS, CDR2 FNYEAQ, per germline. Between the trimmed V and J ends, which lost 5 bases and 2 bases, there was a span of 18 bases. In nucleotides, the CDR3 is TGTGCCAGCAGCCCAATCCCGGGAGGAATAAACTATGGCTACACCTTC. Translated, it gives CASSPIPGGINYGYTF.

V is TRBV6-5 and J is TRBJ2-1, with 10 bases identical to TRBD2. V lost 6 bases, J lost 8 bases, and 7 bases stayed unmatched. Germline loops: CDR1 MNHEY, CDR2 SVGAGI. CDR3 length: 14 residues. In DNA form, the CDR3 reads TGTGCCAGCAGAGCGGGGGGGACTTTCGATGAGCAGTTCTTC. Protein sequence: CASRAGGTFDEQFF.

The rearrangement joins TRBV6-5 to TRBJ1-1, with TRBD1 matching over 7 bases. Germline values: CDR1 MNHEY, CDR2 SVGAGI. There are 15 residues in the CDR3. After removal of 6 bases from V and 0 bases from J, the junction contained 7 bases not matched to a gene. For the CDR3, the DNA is TGTGCCAGCAGAACAGGGGAGACCCTGAACACTGAAGCTTTCTTT. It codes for CASRTGETLNTEAFF.

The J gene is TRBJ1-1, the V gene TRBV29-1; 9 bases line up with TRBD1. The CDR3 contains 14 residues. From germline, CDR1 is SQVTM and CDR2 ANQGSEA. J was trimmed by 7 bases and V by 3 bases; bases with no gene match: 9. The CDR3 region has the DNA TGCAGCGTTGATCGGACAGGGGTAATTGATGAAGCTTTCTTT. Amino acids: CSVDRTGVIDEAFF.

This chain's CDR3 is CASSLIGDYGYTF. In DNA form, the CDR3 reads TGTGCCAGCAGTCTTATCGGGGACTATGGCTACACCTTC. This chain connects TRBV28 to TRBJ1-2, with unresolved D. Germline-derived CDR1 and CDR2 are MDHEN and SYDVKM. V lost 5 bases, J lost 3 bases, and 10 bases lay in between. The CDR3 is 13 amino acids.

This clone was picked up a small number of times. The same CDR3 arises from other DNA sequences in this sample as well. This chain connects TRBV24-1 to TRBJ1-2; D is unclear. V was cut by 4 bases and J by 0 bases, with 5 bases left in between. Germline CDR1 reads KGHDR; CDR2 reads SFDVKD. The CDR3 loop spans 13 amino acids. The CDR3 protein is CATSEGANYGYTF. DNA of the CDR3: TGTGCCACCAGTGAAGGAGCTAACTATGGCTACACCTTC.

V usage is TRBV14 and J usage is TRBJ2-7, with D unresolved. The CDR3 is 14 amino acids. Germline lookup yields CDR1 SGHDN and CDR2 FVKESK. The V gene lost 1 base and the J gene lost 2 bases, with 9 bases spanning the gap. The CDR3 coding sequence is TGTGCCAGCAGCCAAGTCCCTACCACCTACGAGCAGTACTTC. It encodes CASSQVPTTYEQYF.

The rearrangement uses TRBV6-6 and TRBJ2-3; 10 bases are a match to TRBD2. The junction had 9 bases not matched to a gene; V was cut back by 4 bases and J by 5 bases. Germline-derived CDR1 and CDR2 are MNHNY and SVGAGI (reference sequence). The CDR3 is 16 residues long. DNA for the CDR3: TGTGCCAGCAGTTCGACACTAGCGGGGTATAGAGATACGCAGTATTTT. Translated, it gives CASSSTLAGYRDTQYF.

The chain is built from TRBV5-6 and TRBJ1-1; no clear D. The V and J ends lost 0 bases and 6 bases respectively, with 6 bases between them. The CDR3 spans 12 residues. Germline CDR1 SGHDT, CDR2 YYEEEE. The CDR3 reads CASSLVRAEAFF. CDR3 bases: TGTGCCAGCAGCTTGGTACGCGCTGAAGCTTTCTTT.

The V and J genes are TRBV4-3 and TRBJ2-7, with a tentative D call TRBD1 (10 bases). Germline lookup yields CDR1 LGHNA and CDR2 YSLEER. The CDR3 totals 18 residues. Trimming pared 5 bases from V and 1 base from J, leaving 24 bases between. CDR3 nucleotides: TGCGCCAGCAGCTGGGACAGGGGAACTAGCGGGCCTTCCTACGAGCAGTACTTC. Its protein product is CASSWDRGTSGPSYEQYF.

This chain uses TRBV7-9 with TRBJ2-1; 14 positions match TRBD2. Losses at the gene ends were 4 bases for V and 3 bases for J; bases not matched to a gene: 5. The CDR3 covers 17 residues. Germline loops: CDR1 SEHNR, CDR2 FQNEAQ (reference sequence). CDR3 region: CASSSRTSGRNYNEQFF. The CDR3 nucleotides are TGTGCCAGCAGCTCCCGGACTAGCGGGAGGAACTACAATGAGCAGTTCTTC.

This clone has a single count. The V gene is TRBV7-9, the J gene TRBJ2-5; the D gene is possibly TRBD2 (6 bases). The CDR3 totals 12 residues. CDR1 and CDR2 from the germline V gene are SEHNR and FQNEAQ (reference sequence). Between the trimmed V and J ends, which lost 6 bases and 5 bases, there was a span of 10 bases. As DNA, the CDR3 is TGTGCCAGCAGTCCGGGAGTTGAGACCCAGTACTTC. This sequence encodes CASSPGVETQYF. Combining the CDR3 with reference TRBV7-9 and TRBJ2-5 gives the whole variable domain DTGVSQNPRHKITKRGQNVTFRCDPISEHNRLYWYRQTLGQGPEFLTYFQNEAQLEKSRLLSDRFSAERPKGSFSTLEIQRTEQGDSAMYLCASSPGVETQYFGPGTRLLVL.

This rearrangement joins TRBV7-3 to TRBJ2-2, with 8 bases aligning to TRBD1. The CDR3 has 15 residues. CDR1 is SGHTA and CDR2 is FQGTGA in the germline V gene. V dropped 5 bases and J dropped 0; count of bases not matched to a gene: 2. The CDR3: CASSIQGANTGELFF. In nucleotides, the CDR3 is TGTGCCAGCAGCATACAGGGGGCGAACACCGGGGAGCTGTTTTTT.

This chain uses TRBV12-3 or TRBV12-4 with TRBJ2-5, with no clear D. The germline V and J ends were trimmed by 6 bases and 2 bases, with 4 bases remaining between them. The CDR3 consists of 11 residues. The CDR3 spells CASSRQETQYF. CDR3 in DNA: TGTGCCAGCAGCCGTCAAGAGACCCAGTACTTC.

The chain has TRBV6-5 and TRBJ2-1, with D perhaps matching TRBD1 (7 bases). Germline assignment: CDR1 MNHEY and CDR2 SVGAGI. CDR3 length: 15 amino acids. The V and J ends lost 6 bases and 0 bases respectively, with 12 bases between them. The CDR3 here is CASSRGDSSYNEQFF. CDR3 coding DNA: TGTGCCAGCAGCCGCGGGGACAGCTCCTACAATGAGCAGTTCTTC.

Written as DNA, the CDR3 is TGTGCCACCCATGACAGGGTTGAAGAGCAGTACTTC. Translation gives CATHDRVEEQYF. V and J are TRBV5-6 and TRBJ2-7; TRBD1 aligns across 7 bases. V was clipped by 9 bases and J by 7 bases; unmatched bases: 10. The CDR3 sequence is 12 residues long. CDR1 and CDR2 (germline): SGHDT, YYEEEE.

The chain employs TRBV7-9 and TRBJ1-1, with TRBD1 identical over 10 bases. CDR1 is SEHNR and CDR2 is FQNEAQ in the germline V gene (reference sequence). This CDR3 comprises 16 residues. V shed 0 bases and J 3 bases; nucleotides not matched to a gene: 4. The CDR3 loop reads CASSLASGTGDTEAFF. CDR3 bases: TGTGCCAGCAGCTTAGCGTCAGGGACAGGGGACACTGAAGCTTTCTTT.

CDR3 nucleotide sequence: TGCGCCAGCAGCTTGGTACTAGCGGGGGAGAATGAGCAGTTCTTC. Its protein product is CASSLVLAGENEQFF. The chain has TRBV5-1 and TRBJ2-1; 11 nucleotides agree with TRBD2. Germline CDR1 reads SGHRS; CDR2 reads YFSETQ. The J segment lost 7 bases and the V segment lost 0 bases, leaving 3 bases of the junction unmatched. This CDR3 is built from 15 residues.

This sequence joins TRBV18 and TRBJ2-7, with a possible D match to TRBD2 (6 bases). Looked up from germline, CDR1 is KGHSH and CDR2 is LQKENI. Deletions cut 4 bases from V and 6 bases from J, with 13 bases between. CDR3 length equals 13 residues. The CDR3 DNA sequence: TGTGCCAGCTCACAAGCGGGTCTAAGCGAGCAGTACTTC. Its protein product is CASSQAGLSEQYF.

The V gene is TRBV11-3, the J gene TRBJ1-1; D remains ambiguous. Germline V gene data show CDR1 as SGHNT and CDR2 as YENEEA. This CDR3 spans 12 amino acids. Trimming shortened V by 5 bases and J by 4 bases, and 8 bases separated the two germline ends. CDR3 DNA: TGTGCCAGCAGCCTCCGAGGCACTGAAGCTTTCTTT. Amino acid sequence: CASSLRGTEAFF. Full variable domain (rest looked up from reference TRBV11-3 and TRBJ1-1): EAGVVQSPRYKIIEKKQPVAFWCNPISGHNTLYWYLQNLGQGPELLIRYENEEAVDDSQLPKDRFSAERLKGVDSTLKIQPAELGDSAVYLCASSLRGTEAFFGQGTRLTVV.